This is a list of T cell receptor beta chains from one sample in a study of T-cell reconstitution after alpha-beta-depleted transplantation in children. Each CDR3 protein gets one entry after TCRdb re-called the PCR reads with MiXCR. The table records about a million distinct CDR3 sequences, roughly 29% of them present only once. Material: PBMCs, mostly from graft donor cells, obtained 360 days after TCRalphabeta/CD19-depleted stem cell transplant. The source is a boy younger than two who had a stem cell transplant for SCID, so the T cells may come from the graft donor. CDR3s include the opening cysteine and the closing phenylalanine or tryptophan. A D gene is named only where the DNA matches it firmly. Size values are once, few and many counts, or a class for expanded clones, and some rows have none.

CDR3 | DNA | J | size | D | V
CASSLTPVYGYTF | TGTGCCAGCAGTTTAACACCCGTGTATGGCTACACCTTC | TRBJ1-2 | NA | NA | TRBV12-3/TRBV12-4
CASSLQGALNQPQHF | TGCGCCAGCAGCTTGCAGGGGGCCCTCAATCAGCCCCAGCATTTT | TRBJ1-5 | NA | TRBD1 | TRBV5-1
CAISVTGNYGYTF | TGTGCCATCAGTGTGACAGGGAACTATGGCTACACCTTC | TRBJ1-2 | NA | TRBD1 | TRBV10-3
CAPSSALNTEAFF | TGTGCCCCCTCCTCGGCATTGAACACTGAAGCTTTCTTT | TRBJ1-1 | NA | NA | TRBV7-9
CASHPGGPTEAFF | TGTGCCAGCCACCCGGGGGGGCCCACTGAAGCTTTCTTT | TRBJ1-1 | NA | NA | TRBV6-4
CASSAGRGSYNEQFF | TGTGCCAGCAGCGCCGGGCGGGGGTCATACAATGAGCAGTTCTTC | TRBJ2-1 | NA | TRBD2 | TRBV9
CASSEGGGANYGYTF | TGTGCCAGCAGTGAAGGGGGAGGGGCCAACTATGGCTACACCTTC | TRBJ1-2 | once | NA | TRBV2
CASESGGARDTQYF | TGTGCCAGCGAAAGCGGGGGGGCCCGGGATACGCAGTATTTT | TRBJ2-3 | few | TRBD2 | TRBV28
CASSLGQNQYF | TGTGCCAGCAGCCTGGGCCAGAATCAGTACTTC | TRBJ2-4 | NA | NA | TRBV3-1
CSARDREVLPGELFF | TGCAGTGCTAGAGATAGGGAGGTTCTCCCCGGGGAGCTGTTTTTT | TRBJ2-2 | few | NA | TRBV20-1
CASSWVSNTGELFF | TGTGCCAGCAGTTGGGTATCGAACACCGGGGAGCTGTTTTTT | TRBJ2-2 | once | NA | TRBV6-5
CASSAPRGEDTGELFF | TGTGCCAGCAGTGCCCCCCGGGGAGAGGACACCGGGGAGCTGTTTTTT | TRBJ2-2 | NA | NA | TRBV25-1
CASSLTGHGTEAFF | TGTGCCAGCAGCTTAACGGGACATGGCACTGAAGCTTTCTTT | TRBJ1-1 | NA | NA | TRBV7-3
CASSQGVGAGSDTQYF | TGTGCCAGCAGTCAGGGGGTAGGAGCCGGGTCAGATACGCAGTATTTT | TRBJ2-3 | few | TRBD1 | TRBV6-1
CASKKTKRDGYTF | TGTGCCAGCAAGAAGACAAAGAGGGATGGCTACACCTTC | TRBJ1-2 | NA | NA | TRBV21-1
CASRGSSSGANVLTF | TGTGCCAGCAGGGGTAGCTCCTCTGGGGCCAACGTCCTGACTTTC | TRBJ2-6 | NA | NA | TRBV28
CASSQAGGPSTDTQYF | TGCGCCAGCAGCCAAGCTGGGGGTCCGAGCACAGATACGCAGTATTTT | TRBJ2-3 | NA | NA | TRBV4-3
CASSRHVGGATDTQYF | TGTGCCAGCAGCCGACACGTCGGGGGGGCGACAGATACGCAGTATTTT | TRBJ2-3 | NA | TRBD2 | TRBV7-9
CASSLTPDRGPDTQYF | TGTGCCAGCAGCTTAACCCCAGACAGGGGGCCAGATACGCAGTATTTT | TRBJ2-3 | NA | TRBD1 | TRBV7-3
CASSRSGRRNEQYF | TGTGCCAGCTCTCGTTCGGGGCGGCGGAACGAGCAGTACTTC | TRBJ2-7 | NA | NA | TRBV12-3/TRBV12-4
CASSRAGGENYEQYF | TGTGCCAGCAGCCGCGCCGGGGGGGAGAACTACGAGCAGTACTTC | TRBJ2-7 | NA | TRBD2 | TRBV4-2
CASSHPTSGGDTQYF | TGTGCCAGCAGCCATCCCACTAGCGGAGGGGATACGCAGTATTTT | TRBJ2-3 | NA | TRBD2 | TRBV3-1
CASSKGTGKETQYF | TGTGCCAGCAGCAAAGGGACAGGAAAAGAGACCCAGTACTTC | TRBJ2-5 | many | TRBD1 | TRBV6-2/TRBV6-3
CAISESGVHTQYF | TGTGCCATCAGTGAGTCTGGGGTTCATACGCAGTATTTT | TRBJ2-3 | few | NA | TRBV10-3
CASSLDLLSYEQYF | TGCGCCAGCAGCCTGGACTTGCTTTCCTACGAGCAGTACTTC | TRBJ2-7 | NA | NA | TRBV5-1
CASSEYTRGNTEAFF | TGTGCCAGCAGTGAATATACCAGGGGGAACACTGAAGCTTTCTTT | TRBJ1-1 | NA | NA | TRBV25-1
CASSPRDTPRVQFF | TGTGCCAGCAGCCCCCGGGACACCCCTCGTGTGCAGTTCTTC | TRBJ2-1 | NA | NA | TRBV6-1
CASRRGTGGYNEQFF | TGCGCCAGCAGGCGAGGGACAGGGGGTTACAATGAGCAGTTCTTC | TRBJ2-1 | few | TRBD1 | TRBV5-1
CASTAVGTGGYTF | TGTGCCAGCACCGCCGTGGGGACGGGGGGCTACACCTTC | TRBJ1-2 | NA | NA | TRBV12-3/TRBV12-4
CASSPQRGWDYNEQFF | TGTGCCAGCAGCCCGCAGCGGGGATGGGACTACAATGAGCAGTTCTTC | TRBJ2-1 | NA | TRBD2 | TRBV3-1
CASSKGPNTEAFF | TGTGCCAGCAGTAAAGGGCCTAACACTGAAGCTTTCTTT | TRBJ1-1 | NA | NA | TRBV12-3/TRBV12-4
CASSEAARLTDTQYF | TGTGCCAGCAGCGAGGCGGCTCGCCTCACAGATACGCAGTATTTT | TRBJ2-3 | once | NA | TRBV9
CASSLERLAGHTDTQYF | TGTGCCAGCAGCCTAGAGCGACTAGCGGGTCACACAGATACGCAGTATTTT | TRBJ2-3 | NA | TRBD2 | TRBV3-1
CASTSSMGQSSGREKLFF | TGCGCCAGCACCTCAAGTATGGGGCAGAGTTCAGGCCGTGAAAAACTGTTTTTT | TRBJ1-4 | NA | NA | TRBV4-1
CSAIAGGVGETQYF | TGCAGTGCTATAGCGGGTGGGGTCGGGGAGACCCAGTACTTC | TRBJ2-5 | NA | TRBD2 | TRBV20-1
CSARDLAGAMNTEAFF | TGCAGTGCTAGAGATTTGGCAGGAGCGATGAACACTGAAGCTTTCTTT | TRBJ1-1 | few | NA | TRBV20-1
CSVRRSAGYEQYF | TGCAGCGTTCGACGTTCGGCTGGCTACGAGCAGTACTTC | TRBJ2-7 | NA | NA | TRBV29-1
CASSPRGAKDTIYF | TGCGCCAGCAGCCCCCGGGGGGCGAAGGACACCATATATTTT | TRBJ1-3 | NA | NA | TRBV10-2
CSASVGKGSNEQYF | TGCAGTGCTAGCGTGGGGAAAGGGAGCAACGAGCAGTACTTC | TRBJ2-7 | many | NA | TRBV20-1
CASSKSTGAFYGYTF | TGTGCCAGCAGTAAAAGTACAGGGGCCTTCTATGGCTACACCTTC | TRBJ1-2 | few | TRBD1 | TRBV12-3/TRBV12-4
CASSPEKAVTDTQYF | TGCGCCAGCAGCCCCGAGAAGGCGGTTACAGATACGCAGTATTTT | TRBJ2-3 | NA | NA | TRBV4-1
CASSLSAGDTEAFF | TGTGCCAGCAGTCTGTCGGCAGGGGACACTGAAGCTTTCTTT | TRBJ1-1 | NA | NA | TRBV12-3/TRBV12-4